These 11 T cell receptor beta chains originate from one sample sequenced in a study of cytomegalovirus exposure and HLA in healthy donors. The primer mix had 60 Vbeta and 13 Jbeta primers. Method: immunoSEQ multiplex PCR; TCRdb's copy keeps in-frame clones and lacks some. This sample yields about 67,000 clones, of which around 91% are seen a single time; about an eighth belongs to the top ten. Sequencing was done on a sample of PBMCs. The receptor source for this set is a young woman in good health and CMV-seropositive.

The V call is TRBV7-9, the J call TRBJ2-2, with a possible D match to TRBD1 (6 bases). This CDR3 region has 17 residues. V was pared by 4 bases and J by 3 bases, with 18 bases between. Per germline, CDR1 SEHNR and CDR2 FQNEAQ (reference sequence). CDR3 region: CASSSNRDTLYTGELFF. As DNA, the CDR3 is TGTGCCAGCAGCTCTAACCGGGACACCTTATACACCGGGGAGCTGTTTTTT.

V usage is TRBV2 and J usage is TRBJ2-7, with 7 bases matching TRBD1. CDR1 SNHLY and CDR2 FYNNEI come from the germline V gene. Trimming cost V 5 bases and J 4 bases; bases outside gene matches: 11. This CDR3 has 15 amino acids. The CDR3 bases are TGTGCCAGCAGTCCCTCCCCGGACAGGTTTTACGAGCAGTACTTC. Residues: CASSPSPDRFYEQYF.

The CDR3 here is CASSSRLAGEVYNEQFF. CDR3 bases: TGTGCCAGCAGTTCTCGACTAGCGGGAGAGGTGTACAATGAGCAGTTCTTC. This rearrangement joins TRBV7-6 to TRBJ2-1; TRBD2 matches at 12 bases. Germline assignment: CDR1 SGHVS and CDR2 FNYEAQ. V shed 6 bases and J 4 bases; nucleotides not matched to a gene: 10. The CDR3 sequence is 17 residues long.

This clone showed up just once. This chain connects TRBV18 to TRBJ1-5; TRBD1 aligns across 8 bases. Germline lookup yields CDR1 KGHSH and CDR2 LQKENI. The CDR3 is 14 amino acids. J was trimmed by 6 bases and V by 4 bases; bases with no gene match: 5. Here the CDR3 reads CASSLGQGGQPQHF. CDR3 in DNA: TGTGCCAGCTCACTCGGACAGGGCGGTCAGCCCCAGCATTTT.

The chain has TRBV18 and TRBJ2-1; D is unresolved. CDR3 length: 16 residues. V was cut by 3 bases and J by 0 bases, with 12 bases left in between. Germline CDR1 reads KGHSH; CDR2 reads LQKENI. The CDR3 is CASSPPQSGSYNEQFF. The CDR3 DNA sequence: TGTGCCAGCTCACCTCCCCAATCAGGCTCCTACAATGAGCAGTTCTTC.

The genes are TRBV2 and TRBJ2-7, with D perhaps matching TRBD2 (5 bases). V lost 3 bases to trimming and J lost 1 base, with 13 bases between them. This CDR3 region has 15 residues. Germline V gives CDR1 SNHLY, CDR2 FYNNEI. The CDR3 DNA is TGTGCCAGCAGTGAGAGCGGCGGGCTTTCCTACGAGCAGTACTTC. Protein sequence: CASSESGGLSYEQYF.

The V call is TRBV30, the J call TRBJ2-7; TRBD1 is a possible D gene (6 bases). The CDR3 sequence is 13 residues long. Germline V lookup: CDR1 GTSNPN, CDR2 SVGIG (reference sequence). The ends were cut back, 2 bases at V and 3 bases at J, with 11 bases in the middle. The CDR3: CAWSLQGSYEQYF. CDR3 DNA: TGTGCCTGGAGTCTGCAGGGGAGCTACGAGCAGTACTTC. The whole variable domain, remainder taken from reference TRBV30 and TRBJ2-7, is SQTIHQWPATLVQPVGSPLSLECTVEGTSNPNLYWYRQAAGRGLQLLFYSVGIGQISSEVPQNLSASRPQDRQFILSSKKLLLSDSGFYLCAWSLQGSYEQYFGPGTRLTVT.

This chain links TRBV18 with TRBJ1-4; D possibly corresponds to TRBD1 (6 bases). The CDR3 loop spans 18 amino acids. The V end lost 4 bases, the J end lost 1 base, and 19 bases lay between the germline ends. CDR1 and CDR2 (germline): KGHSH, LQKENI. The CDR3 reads CASSQYRARTGTNEKLFF. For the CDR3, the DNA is TGTGCCAGCTCACAATACAGGGCCCGAACCGGAACTAATGAAAAACTGTTTTTT.

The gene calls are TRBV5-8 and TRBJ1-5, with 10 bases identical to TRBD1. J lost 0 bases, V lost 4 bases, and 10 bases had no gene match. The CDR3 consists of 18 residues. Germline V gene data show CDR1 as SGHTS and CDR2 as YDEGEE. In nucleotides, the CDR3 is TGTGCCAGCAGCCGATCGGACAGGGGGACCTATAGCAATCAGCCCCAGCATTTT. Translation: CASSRSDRGTYSNQPQHF.

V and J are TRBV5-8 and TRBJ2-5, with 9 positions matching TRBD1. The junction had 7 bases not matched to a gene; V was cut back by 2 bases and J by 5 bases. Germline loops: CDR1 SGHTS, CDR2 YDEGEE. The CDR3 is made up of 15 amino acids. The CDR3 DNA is TGTGCCAGCAGCTTAAACAGGGGGCGCGGGGAGACCCAGTACTTC. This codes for CASSLNRGRGETQYF.

CDR3 protein: CASSDPPSQETQYF. DNA of the CDR3: TGTGCCAGCAGTGATCCCCCGTCCCAAGAGACCCAGTACTTC. The rearrangement joins TRBV6-1 to TRBJ2-5; D unresolved. The ends were cut back, 3 bases at V and 1 base at J, with 9 bases in the middle. The CDR3 is 14 residues long. The germline CDR1 and CDR2 sequences are MNHNS and SASEGT.